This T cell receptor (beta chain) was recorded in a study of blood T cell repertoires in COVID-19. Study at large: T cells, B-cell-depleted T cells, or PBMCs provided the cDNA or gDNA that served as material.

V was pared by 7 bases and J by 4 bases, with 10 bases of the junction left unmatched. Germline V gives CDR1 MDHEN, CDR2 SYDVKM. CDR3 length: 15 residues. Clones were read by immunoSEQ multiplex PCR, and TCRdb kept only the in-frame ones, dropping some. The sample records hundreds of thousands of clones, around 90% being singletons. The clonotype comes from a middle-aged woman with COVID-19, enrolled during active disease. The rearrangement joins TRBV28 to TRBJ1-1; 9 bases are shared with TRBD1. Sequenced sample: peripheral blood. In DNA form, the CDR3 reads TGTGCCAGCATCCACAGGGGGCGAGGGAGCACTGAAGCTTTCTTT. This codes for CASIHRGRGSTEAFF.